Each of the 6 T cell receptor beta chains below was sequenced from the same sample in a study of T cell repertoires in cytomegalovirus infection. These receptors are not linked to any known antigen. Each CDR3 protein gets one entry after TCRdb re-called the reads with MiXCR. Here the sample spans approximately 500,000 distinct CDR3 sequences, roughly a third being singletons. The sequenced sample was cultured PBMCs, obtained from culture after CMV antigen stimulation. The receptors come from a human donor in good health (CMV status not recorded). Some clones in this sample may be carry-over from other donors' samples.

This clonotype was seen only a few times. V is TRBV6-2 or TRBV6-3 and J is TRBJ2-1, with D perhaps TRBD2 (7 bases). Per the germline V gene, CDR1 is MNHEY and CDR2 is SVGEGT. This CDR3 contains 13 residues. The V gene lost 4 bases and the J gene lost 9 bases, with 13 bases spanning the gap. In DNA form, the CDR3 reads TGTGCCAGCAGTTTCGGGGGAGGGGGTGAGCAGTTCTTC. Its translation is CASSFGGGGEQFF.

The table lists this clonotype with a few counts. The rearrangement joins TRBV10-3 to TRBJ2-1; TRBD2 aligns across 9 bases. This CDR3 has 16 residues. The V gene end was trimmed by 7 bases and the J gene end by 2 bases; junction bases not matched to a gene: 9. Germline V gene data show CDR1 as ENHRY and CDR2 as SYGVKD. CDR3 nucleotide sequence: TGTGCCATCACCCGGCAACTAGCGGGCCCCTACAATGAGCAGTTCTTC. Its translation: CAITRQLAGPYNEQFF.

This chain connects TRBV12-3 or TRBV12-4 to TRBJ1-2; D call uncertain. The CDR3 runs 14 residues. V lost 3 bases and J lost 4, with 12 bases in between. The CDR3 reads CASSFRTFGYGYTF. CDR3 bases: TGTGCCAGCAGTTTTCGGACCTTTGGCTATGGCTACACCTTC.

The V and J genes are TRBV7-2 and TRBJ1-1; no clear D. The germline CDR1 and CDR2 sequences are SGHTA and FQGNSA. Trimming cost V 6 bases and J 3 bases, with 11 bases left between them. The CDR3 is 13 amino acids. The CDR3 DNA is TGTGCCAGCAGACTTCCGGAGGACACTGAAGCTTTCTTT. It is translated as CASRLPEDTEAFF. Full variable domain (missing parts from reference TRBV7-2 and TRBJ1-1): GAGVSQSPSNKVTEKGKDVELRCDPISGHTALYWYRQSLGQGLEFLIYFQGNSAPDKSGLPSDRFSAERTGGSVSTLTIQRTQQEDSAVYLCASRLPEDTEAFFGQGTRLTVV.

This clonotype was seen repeatedly, ten times or more. The chain recombines TRBV7-2 with TRBJ2-2; D may be TRBD1 (5 bases). From germline, CDR1 is SGHTA and CDR2 FQGNSA. V dropped 1 base and J dropped 0 bases, with 12 bases sitting between them. The CDR3 runs to 17 residues. This CDR3 reads CASSLEGWGSNTGELFF. CDR3 in DNA: TGTGCCAGCAGCTTAGAGGGGTGGGGTTCGAACACCGGGGAGCTGTTTTTT.

The chain joins TRBV6-2 or TRBV6-3 to TRBJ1-2; TRBD1 aligns across 10 bases. V shed 0 bases, J shed 4 bases, and the junction held 5 bases outside the gene matches. Germline-derived CDR1 and CDR2 are MNHEY and SVGEGT. This CDR3 is 16 amino acids long. CDR3 amino acids: CASSYSRDRGVYGYTF. The CDR3 DNA is TGTGCCAGCAGTTACTCGAGGGACAGGGGAGTCTATGGCTACACCTTC.